This T cell receptor beta chain originates from a study of OX40 agonist ivuxolimab in advanced cancers. Libraries were prepared by immunoSEQ multiplex PCR; TCRdb keeps only in-frame clonotypes and omits some of them. The sample shows under 20,000 clones, approximately 80% of them seen only once. The sequenced sample was CD4+ or CD8+ T cells sorted from blood, obtained in a trial of the OX40 agonist ivuxolimab. This TCR was recovered from an adult with an advanced solid tumor such as melanoma, head and neck, liver or kidney cancer.

CDR3 loop: CASSQVPTDRGGDYGYTF. For the CDR3, the DNA is TGCGCCAGCAGCCAAGTCCCCACCGACAGGGGAGGGGACTATGGCTACACCTTC. V gene TRBV4-3 combines with J gene TRBJ1-2; 8 bases are shared with TRBD1. The CDR3 runs to 18 residues. V lost 1 base to trimming and J lost 3 bases; unmatched junction nucleotides: 13. Germline V lookup: CDR1 LGHNA, CDR2 YSLEER.